This is a list of T cell receptor beta chains from one sample in a study of cytomegalovirus exposure and HLA in healthy donors. The data were produced by immunoSEQ multiplex PCR, yet TCRdb's version contains in-frame clones alone and is incomplete. The sample contains about 210,000 clones, about 79% of which appear only once. What was sequenced was PBMCs. The receptors were sampled from a male donor in good health and CMV-seronegative. Each CDR3 is given with its conserved first and last residue.

J: TRBJ2-7
V: TRBV18
CDR3: CASSPTGGGYEQYF

J: TRBJ2-2
V: TRBV19
CDR3: CASTWDREGTGELFF

J: TRBJ2-1
V: TRBV5-8
CDR3: CASSSIRRGSYNEQFF

J: TRBJ1-4
V: TRBV9
CDR3: CASSFSQGEKLFF

J: TRBJ2-7
V: TRBV2
CDR3: CATGWEAEQYF

J: TRBJ1-1
V: TRBV7-2
CDR3: CASSLGRTEAFF

J: TRBJ1-4
V: TRBV7-9
CDR3: CASSFAGRINEKLFF

J: TRBJ1-1
V: TRBV4-3
CDR3: CASSSITNTEAFF

J: TRBJ2-7
V: TRBV5-1
CDR3: CASSSDRAYEQYF

J: TRBJ1-4
V: TRBV15
CDR3: CATSRPSEGVINEKLFF

J: TRBJ1-2
V: TRBV4-3
CDR3: CASSQDSLSGYTF

J: TRBJ1-1
V: TRBV10-3
CDR3: CAIVRGAEDTEAFF

J: TRBJ1-2
V: TRBV6-1
CDR3: CASSKNEEYYGYTF

J: TRBJ2-2
V: TRBV4-1
CDR3: CASSQPSGLAGGPTGELFF

J: TRBJ2-5
V: TRBV30
CDR3: CAWTGGGPETQYF

J: TRBJ1-1
V: TRBV11-3
CDR3: CASSPTRGTEAFF

J: TRBJ2-7
V: TRBV5-4
CDR3: CASSLVGTGGYEQYF

J: TRBJ1-1
V: TRBV7-9
CDR3: CASSYPGTGNTEAFF

J: TRBJ2-7
V: TRBV21-1
CDR3: CASHGSRPSYEQYF

J: TRBJ2-5
V: TRBV5-1
CDR3: CASSGLAETQYF

J: TRBJ2-5
V: TRBV13
CDR3: CASSSRLTQETQYF

J: TRBJ1-1
V: TRBV6-1
CDR3: CAGVRDRGSTEAFF

J: TRBJ2-7
V: TRBV7-9
CDR3: CASSLGSGARKYEQYF

J: TRBJ1-4
V: TRBV7-9
CDR3: CSSSHPGQGLNEKLFF

J: TRBJ2-4
V: TRBV2
CDR3: CASSDETRTTQYF

J: TRBJ2-1
V: TRBV4-2
CDR3: CASSQPLAGGLYNEQFF

J: TRBJ2-7
V: TRBV2
CDR3: CASRLTPGLGSYEQYF

J: .
V: TRBV7-3
CDR3: CASSSTNRGYEQYF

J: TRBJ2-7
V: TRBV10-3
CDR3: CAISVTRGQGNFEQYF

J: TRBJ2-5
V: TRBV11-2
CDR3: CASSLVSGGEGETQYF

J: TRBJ1-2
V: TRBV6-6
CDR3: CASSPGQGPGGYTF

J: TRBJ2-1
V: TRBV5-4
CDR3: CASSLVADTYNEQFF

J: TRBJ1-6
V: TRBV27
CDR3: CASSPGQSRSSYNSPLHF

J: TRBJ1-2
V: TRBV27
CDR3: CASSLLGVPSGNYGYTF

J: TRBJ2-2
V: TRBV7-7
CDR3: CASSLRQGLRELFF

J: TRBJ1-4
V: TRBV25-1
CDR3: CASSSPWTATNEKLFF

J: TRBJ2-7
V: TRBV6-1
CDR3: CASQGQGRYEQYF

J: TRBJ2-1
V: TRBV7-2
CDR3: CASSGSAGGGYNEQFF

J: TRBJ1-2
V: TRBV23-1
CDR3: CASEIPANRVNVYGYTF

J: TRBJ2-6
V: TRBV5-6
CDR3: CASSLGQASGANVLTF

J: TRBJ2-7
V: TRBV15
CDR3: CATSRNRDRSYEQYF

J: TRBJ1-2
V: TRBV19
CDR3: CASGRQGLNYGYTF

J: TRBJ2-5
V: TRBV5-1
CDR3: CASSQGQIKQTQYF

J: TRBJ2-7
V: TRBV5-1
CDR3: CASSWDRGHGEQYF

J: TRBJ1-4
V: TRBV28
CDR3: CASSIGTGPNEKLFF

J: TRBJ2-1
V: TRBV28
CDR3: CASSLWGASYNEQFF

J: TRBJ2-7
V: TRBV5-1
CDR3: CASSLRGQTYEQYF

J: TRBJ2-7
V: TRBV30
CDR3: CAWSVRGGSYEQYF

J: TRBJ1-2
V: TRBV4-1
CDR3: CASSQPLKDRANIRDGYTF

J: TRBJ2-3
V: TRBV9
CDR3: CASSVPPAGSFTDTQYF

J: TRBJ2-6
V: TRBV19
CDR3: CASSAPQGGGANVLTF

J: .
V: TRBV7-6
CDR3: CASSRGASGSYEQYF